A single count supports the clone carrying this T cell receptor beta chain. The CDR3 covers 13 residues. Germline CDR1 is SGDLS and CDR2 is YYNGEE. V trimming: 4 bases; J trimming: 14 bases; junction bases outside the gene matches: 9. Assay used: immunoSEQ multiplex PCR; TCRdb lists only in-frame clones, some missing. The data contain tens of thousands of clones, about four fifths of them seen just once; the ten biggest clones take up about a sixth. This entry is derived from a study of PD-L1 blockade in urothelial cancer. Here the sequenced sample was PBMCs, taken around atezolizumab (anti-PD-L1) treatment. The sequence was collected from a man aged 60 to 69 with urothelial cancer. The chain recombines TRBV9 with TRBJ2-2; 9 bases are shared with TRBD1. The CDR3 nucleotides are TGTGCCAGCAGCCCGCAGACAGGGGGGAACCTGTTTTTT. Translation: CASSPQTGGNLFF.